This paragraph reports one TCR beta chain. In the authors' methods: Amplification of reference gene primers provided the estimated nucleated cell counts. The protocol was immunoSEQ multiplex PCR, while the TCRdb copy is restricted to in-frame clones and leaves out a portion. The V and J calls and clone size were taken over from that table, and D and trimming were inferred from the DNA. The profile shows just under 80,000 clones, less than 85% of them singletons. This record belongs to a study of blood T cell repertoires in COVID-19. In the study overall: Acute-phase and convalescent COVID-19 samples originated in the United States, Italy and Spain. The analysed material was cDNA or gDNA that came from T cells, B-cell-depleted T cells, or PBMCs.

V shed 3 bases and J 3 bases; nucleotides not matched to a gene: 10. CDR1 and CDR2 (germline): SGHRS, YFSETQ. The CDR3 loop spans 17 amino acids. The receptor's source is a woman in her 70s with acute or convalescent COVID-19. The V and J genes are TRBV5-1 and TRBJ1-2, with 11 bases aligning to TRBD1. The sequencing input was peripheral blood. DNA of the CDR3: TGCGCCAGCAGCTATGACGGACAGGGGGCTTATCACTATGGCTACACCTTC. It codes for CASSYDGQGAYHYGYTF.